This is a list of T cell receptor beta chains from one sample in a study of cytotoxic CD8 clonotypes in ibrutinib-treated CLL. The protocol was immunoSEQ multiplex PCR, while the TCRdb copy is restricted to in-frame clones and leaves out a portion. Of 12,000 to 15,000 clones in the sample, less than 55% were seen once. Here the sequenced sample was PBMCs, taken at a 24-month disease-progression time point, from a patient treated with ibrutinib. The receptors were sampled from a human donor with chronic lymphocytic leukemia. Each CDR3 is given with its conserved first and last residue. The D gene is left open where the match is weak. Clone size is shown for a subset of rows, as once, few, many or a class of expanded clone.

cdr3_aa | cdr3_nt | clone_size | d_call | cdr3_length | j_call | v_call
CASSETGGYYEQYF | TGTGCCAGCAGTGAGACAGGGGGCTACTACGAGCAGTACTTC | once | TRBD1 | 14 | TRBJ2-7 | TRBV2
CASSLSSYEQYF | TGTGCCAGCAGCCTCAGCTCCTACGAGCAGTACTTC | NA | NA | 12 | TRBJ2-7 | TRBV5-6
CASSPLGQGSYNEQFF | TGCGCCAGCAGCCCCCTCGGGCAGGGGTCCTACAATGAGCAGTTCTTC | NA | NA | 16 | TRBJ2-1 | TRBV5-1
CSAWAGNTEAFF | TGCAGCGCCTGGGCCGGGAACACTGAAGCTTTCTTT | few | NA | 12 | TRBJ1-1 | TRBV29-1
CASKAGFQPQHF | TGTGCCAGCAAAGCAGGGTTTCAGCCCCAGCATTTT | many | NA | 12 | TRBJ1-5 | TRBV2
CASSYRTVRDSPLHF | TGTGCCAGCAGTTACCGGACAGTACGGGATTCACCCCTCCACTTT | NA | NA | 15 | TRBJ1-6 | TRBV6-5
CASSEASGASNQPQHF | TGTGCCAGCAGCGAAGCCTCGGGGGCGAGCAATCAGCCCCAGCATTTT | few | NA | 16 | TRBJ1-5 | TRBV4-2
CASSLNGGDTQYF | TGTGCCAGCAGCTTAAACGGGGGGGATACGCAGTATTTT | NA | TRBD2 | 13 | TRBJ2-3 | TRBV11-3
CSVAPTGRDQPQHF | TGCAGCGTTGCCCCGACAGGGAGGGATCAGCCCCAGCATTTT | NA | TRBD1 | 14 | TRBJ1-5 | TRBV29-1
CASREDWRSYNEQFF | TGTGCCAGCAGGGAGGACTGGCGCTCCTACAATGAGCAGTTCTTC | NA | NA | 15 | TRBJ2-1 | TRBV27
CASSTESSPLHF | TGTGCCAGTAGTACCGAGAGTTCACCCCTCCACTTT | few | NA | 12 | TRBJ1-6 | TRBV19
CASSPGQGRNYGYTF | TGTGCCAGCAGCCCGGGACAGGGGCGGAACTATGGCTACACCTTC | NA | TRBD1 | 15 | TRBJ1-2 | TRBV5-4